What follows describes a single T cell receptor (beta chain). Its cognate antigen has yet to be identified. No per-base quality is available; no much larger clone lies one base away. The entry originates in a study of intratumoral heterogeneity in liver cancer. About the investigation overall: Across the full approximately 13-patient cohort, most patients were male and a median age of approximately 60 years was recorded. To investigate intratumor heterogeneity, the study integrated RNA-seq, DNA sequencing, TCR-seq and SNP array data drawn from multiple regions of hepatocellular carcinoma specimens. The overall cohort comprised some 74 multiregional samples from 14 HCC patients, with 45 to 55 tumoral and some 20 adjacent nontumoral regions. Broader findings and caveats from the paper: Overall T cell clonality did not differ significantly between tumor regions within either sequenced patient. RNA-seq-based estimates of regional differences in tumor-infiltrating lymphocyte burden were reportedly confirmed by TCR sequencing. In each sequenced patient, significantly more unique T-cell clonal expansions were found in tumor region a than in region b. The authors noted a relatively low number of patients and under-sampled tumor-infiltrating lymphocyte representation as limitations.

Using the immunoSEQ assay, the TCR beta chain CDR3 regions were sequenced from genomic DNA. Rearranged VDJ segments were amplified with primers annealing to V and J segments. The source study handled its data this way. The ImmunoSeq Analyzer software was used to compute clonality and richness metrics. To find clones with differing abundance between regions, Fisher's exact test was applied together with a beta-binomial method for extra stringency. TCRdb provides this immuneACCESS table in a form limited to in-frame rearrangements. Some clones are lacking; in checked studies, under half of them reflect an unresolved V gene, and why the rest are absent is not known. That table gives V, J and clone size, and the DNA gave D and trimming. This sample lists 5,500 to 7,000 clones; approximately 70% were detected once. Of the sample, 30% to 40% falls within the top ten clones. Samples labelled H came from distinct, geographically separated regions of the hepatocellular carcinoma nodule. Every patient had early-stage hepatocellular carcinoma and received no therapy prior to surgical resection. The sampled areas showed no macroscopic signs of necrosis or hemorrhage. TCR sequencing (ImmunoSeq) was performed on multiple regions from two patients. Frozen resection tissue samples were collected at a distance of at least 1 cm from each other. The DNeasy blood and tissue kit was used to extract genomic DNA from bulk tissue.

V lost 3 bases and J lost 3 bases; the stretch between them is 12 bases long. Measured from the cysteine to the phenylalanine, the CDR3 is 14 residues long. Just the 42-base CDR3 DNA is kept, in frame starting at base 1. Based on the germline V gene (reference sequence), the CDR1 and CDR2 sequences are DFQATT and SNEGSKA. Sequences were derived from tumor tissue, sampled before any cancer treatment. The chain links TRBV20-1 with TRBJ1-5; the D gene is unclear. The TCR sequence derives from a woman aged 65 to 85 with hepatocellular carcinoma. The CDR3 in this case is CSASEGKTNQPQHF. The DNA sequence reads TGCAGTGCTAGTGAAGGGAAGACCAATCAGCCCCAGCATTTT.